The source of this TCR beta chain is a study of T cells in Graves' hyperthyroidism and ophthalmopathy. Study results and limitations: The blood repertoire included most of the expanded thyroid clonotypes above 0.001.

Pregnant or lactating patients were excluded, as were those with uncontrolled infection or other autoimmune disease. The PBMCs had their origin in 10 ml of fresh peripheral blood. RNA transcripts gave rise to amplified TCR beta CDR3 regions. RT-PCR in the first round (using the HTBI primer set) targeted the TCR CDR3. TCRdb itself ran the multiplex PCR reads through MiXCR, one entry per CDR3 protein. The sample holds roughly 180,000 distinct CDR3 sequences, about a sixth seen once. This clonotype occurred many times. Its antigen is as yet unknown. CDR1 is SGDLS and CDR2 is YYNGEE in the germline V gene. This CDR3 has 16 residues. V lost 1 base and J 0 bases, leaving 12 bases between the germline ends.

The specimen was blood. This rearrangement joins TRBV9 to TRBJ2-3; no firm D call. This receptor was taken from a woman aged 45-59 years with Graves' hyperthyroidism. CDR3 sequence (DNA): TGTGCCAGCAGCGTAAACGTTAAGCGTAGCACAGATACGCAGTATTTT. Its translation: CASSVNVKRSTDTQYF. Based on the CDR3 plus reference TRBV9 and TRBJ2-3, the full variable domain is DSGVTQTPKHLITATGQRVTLRCSPRSGDLSVYWYQQSLDQGLQFLIQYYNGEERAKGNILERFSAQQFPDLHSELNLSSLELGDSALYFCASSVNVKRSTDTQYFGPGTRLTVL.